The next 13 T cell receptor beta chains were all read from a single sample in a study of blood T cell repertoires in COVID-19. Here immunoSEQ multiplex PCR was the method, and the copy in TCRdb shows in-frame clones only, minus some. Among some 200,000 clones listed, roughly 90% were seen once. The sequenced sample consisted of PBMCs or T cells enriched from blood (not recorded which). These receptors were obtained from a woman aged 18-29 years who had recovered from COVID-19.

This chain connects TRBV18 to TRBJ1-2; 7 positions match TRBD1. Germline V gene lookup returns CDR1 KGHSH and CDR2 LQKENI. The ends lost 0 bases at V and 4 bases at J; junction bases unmatched: 5. The CDR3 contains 15 residues. CDR3 loop: CASSPPSGQTYGYTF. CDR3 bases: TGTGCCAGCTCACCACCGTCGGGACAGACCTATGGCTACACCTTC.

The CDR3 is CASNNGQGNTEAFF. In nucleotides, the CDR3 is TGTGCCAGCAACAATGGACAGGGTAACACTGAAGCTTTCTTT. The chain links TRBV9 to TRBJ1-1; 8 positions match TRBD1. Trimming cost V 6 bases and J 2 bases; bases outside gene matches: 6. CDR1 is SGDLS and CDR2 is YYNGEE in the germline V gene. CDR3 length equals 14 residues.

The chain combines TRBV6-5 with TRBJ2-2; a possible D gene is TRBD1 (5 bases). This CDR3 has 15 amino acids. From germline, CDR1 is MNHEY and CDR2 SVGAGI. Trimming cost V 6 bases and J 3 bases, with 14 bases left between them. The CDR3 loop reads CASSPGRVDTGELFF. The CDR3 nucleotides read TGTGCCAGCAGCCCGGGCAGGGTGGACACCGGGGAGCTGTTTTTT.

This rearrangement joins TRBV2 to TRBJ1-2; no clear D. The CDR3 contains 13 residues. Trimming left V 1 base short and J 5 bases short, with 8 bases between. Germline CDR1 SNHLY, CDR2 FYNNEI. The CDR3 DNA reads as TGTGCCAGCAGTGAAGGGAGCCAGTATGGCTACACCTTC. Its translation: CASSEGSQYGYTF.

This chain connects TRBV6-1 to TRBJ2-1, with TRBD1 matching 8 bases. V gave up 4 bases and J gave up 0 bases; unmatched junction bases: 5. This CDR3 comprises 16 residues. Germline CDR1 and CDR2: MNHNS and SASEGT. CDR3: CASSAGGTGSYNEQFF. The DNA for the CDR3 is TGTGCCAGCAGTGCAGGGGGCACGGGCTCCTACAATGAGCAGTTCTTC.

The J gene is TRBJ1-4, the V gene TRBV3-1 (or the pseudogene TRBV3-2), with D maybe TRBD1 (5 bases). From germline, CDR1 is LGHDT and CDR2 YNNKEL (reference sequence). This CDR3 is built from 14 residues. V gave up 5 bases and J gave up 4 bases, with 11 bases separating them. CDR3 DNA sequence: TGTGCCAGCAGCGTTCGACAGAATAATGAAAAACTGTTTTTT. Encoded protein: CASSVRQNNEKLFF.

The chain couples TRBV4-1 to TRBJ2-7; D not resolved. This CDR3 region has 16 residues. CDR1 is MGHRA and CDR2 is YSYEKL in the germline V gene. Between the trimmed V and J ends, which lost 1 base and 0 bases, there was a span of 13 bases. In DNA, the CDR3 is TGCGCCAGCAGCCAAGGTCTGCCCTTGAGCTCCTACGAGCAGTACTTC. This translates into CASSQGLPLSSYEQYF.

V gene TRBV2 combines with J gene TRBJ1-1, with D possibly TRBD1 on 6 matching bases. Trimming stripped 4 bases from V and 1 base from J, with 16 bases between. This CDR3 spans 16 amino acids. Germline V lookup: CDR1 SNHLY, CDR2 FYNNEI. CDR3 residues: CASSVLTGYANTEAFF. In DNA, the CDR3 is TGTGCCAGCAGTGTTTTAACAGGGTATGCGAACACTGAAGCTTTCTTT.

The V gene is TRBV10-3, the J gene TRBJ1-2; the match to TRBD1 covers 7 bases. Germline V gene data show CDR1 as ENHRY and CDR2 as SYGVKD. This CDR3 region has 14 residues. The V gene end was trimmed by 6 bases and the J gene end by 2 bases; junction bases not matched to a gene: 6. In DNA, the CDR3 is TGTGCCATCAGGGGGACAGAGAGAAACTATGGCTACACCTTC. This translates into CAIRGTERNYGYTF.

The chain couples TRBV4-1 to TRBJ2-2; D is unclear. Deletions cut 4 bases from V and 5 bases from J, with 11 bases between. The CDR3 has 14 residues. CDR1 MGHRA and CDR2 YSYEKL come from the germline V gene. This CDR3 reads CASSRRESTGELFF. CDR3 nucleotide sequence: TGCGCCAGCAGCCGTCGCGAGTCGACCGGGGAGCTGTTTTTT.

V is TRBV7-9 and J is TRBJ2-2; perhaps TRBD2 as D (7 bases). Between the trimmed V and J ends, which lost 3 bases and 2 bases, there was a span of 10 bases. CDR1 and CDR2 from the germline V gene are SEHNR and FQNEAQ (reference sequence). The CDR3 length is 15 residues. CDR3 nucleotide sequence: TGTGCCAGCAGCTTCACGGGGGGCAACACCGGGGAGCTGTTTTTT. It yields the protein CASSFTGGNTGELFF.

The chain links TRBV5-1 to TRBJ1-2; D is perhaps TRBD1 (5 bases). Germline loops: CDR1 SGHRS, CDR2 YFSETQ. Trimming removed 0 bases from V and 8 bases from J, with 11 bases in between. The CDR3 totals 13 residues. CDR3 sequence: CASSLGPGRGYTF. In nucleotides, the CDR3 is TGCGCCAGCAGCTTGGGTCCAGGGCGCGGCTACACCTTC. Based on the CDR3 plus reference TRBV5-1 and TRBJ1-2, the full variable domain is KAGVTQTPRYLIKTRGQQVTLSCSPISGHRSVSWYQQTPGQGLQFLFEYFSETQRNKGNFPGRFSGRQFSNSRSEMNVSTLELGDSALYLCASSLGPGRGYTFGSGTRLTVV.

In this sample, this clone turned up once. This chain links TRBV7-2 with TRBJ1-1; D ambiguous. This CDR3 has 16 amino acids. In germline, CDR1 is SGHTA, CDR2 FQGNSA. The V end lost 5 bases, the J end lost 1 base, and 17 bases lay between the germline ends. The CDR3 region has the DNA TGTGCCAGCAGCCCCGACCTTGGAGGCCAGAACACTGAAGCTTTCTTT. This encodes CASSPDLGGQNTEAFF.